One and the same sample provided the 22 T cell receptor beta chains below, sequenced in a study of blood T cell repertoires in COVID-19. The method was immunoSEQ multiplex PCR; TCRdb's version includes in-frame clones alone and lacks a portion of them. The repertoire holds some 170,000 clones, with about 85% as singletons. Sample: PBMCs or T cells enriched from blood (not recorded which). All receptors come from a man in his forties or fifties who had recovered from COVID-19.

The chain employs TRBV9 and TRBJ1-6, with 11 nucleotides matching TRBD1. The CDR3 is made up of 16 amino acids. CDR1 SGDLS and CDR2 YYNGEE come from the germline V gene. J gave up 7 bases and V 4 bases, and 7 bases lay outside the gene matches. The CDR3 sequence: CASSLMDRGPNSPLHF. As DNA, the CDR3 is TGTGCCAGCAGCCTCATGGACAGGGGGCCGAATTCACCCCTCCACTTT.

This chain joins TRBV19 and TRBJ1-6; D might be TRBD1 (6 bases). Germline CDR1 LNHDA, CDR2 SQIVND (reference sequence). With 2 bases removed from V and 7 bases from J, the gap between germline ends came to 12 bases. This CDR3 region has 15 residues. The CDR3 DNA sequence: TGTGCCAGTAGTATATCAGGGGTACAGAATTCACCCCTCCACTTT. This encodes CASSISGVQNSPLHF.

J is TRBJ2-5 and V is TRBV7-8, with D perhaps matching TRBD2 (6 bases). This CDR3 spans 13 amino acids. The germline V gene has CDR1 SGHVS and CDR2 FQNEAQ. V was cut by 7 bases and J by 7 bases, with 16 bases left in between. CDR3 DNA sequence: TGTGCCAGCAACGAACAGGAGGGGCGGACCCAGTACTTC. Its protein is CASNEQEGRTQYF.

This clone was found a few times. This sequence joins TRBV10-1 and TRBJ1-1; D is unclear. The germline CDR1 and CDR2 sequences are WNHNN and SYGVQD (reference sequence). The CDR3 covers 11 residues. The V gene lost 0 bases and the J gene lost 8 bases, with 4 bases spanning the gap. CDR3 loop: CASSESIEAFF. In nucleotides, the CDR3 is TGCGCCAGCAGTGAGTCCATCGAAGCTTTCTTT.

This rearrangement joins TRBV7-2 to TRBJ1-1; unclear D gene. V was shortened by 3 bases and J by 1 base, with 6 bases between the two germline ends. The CDR3 covers 13 residues. CDR1 is SGHTA and CDR2 is FQGNSA in the germline V gene. CDR3 nucleotides: TGTGCCAGCAGCTTTATGTCGAACACTGAAGCTTTCTTT. It is translated as CASSFMSNTEAFF.

The table lists this clone with a count of one. V and J are TRBV24-1 and TRBJ1-5, with TRBD1 as a possible D gene (5 bases). V lost 1 base and J lost 7, with 25 bases in between. Germline V gives CDR1 KGHDR, CDR2 SFDVKD. This CDR3 has 19 residues. The CDR3 spells CATSDLVGRADLSWQPQHF. The CDR3 bases are TGTGCCACCAGTGATTTAGTGGGCAGGGCAGACCTTAGTTGGCAGCCCCAGCATTTT.

The chain employs TRBV11-2 and TRBJ2-1; 8 positions match TRBD2. V was pared by 5 bases and J by 5 bases, with 11 bases of the junction left unmatched. The CDR3 covers 16 residues. Germline CDR1 SGHAT, CDR2 FQNNGV. The CDR3 bases are TGTGCCAGCAGCCCCGGGGGGGGTATTCGCGACAATGAGCAGTTCTTC. Protein product: CASSPGGGIRDNEQFF. Drawing the rest from reference TRBV11-2 and TRBJ2-1, the complete variable domain is EAGVAQSPRYKIIEKRQSVAFWCNPISGHATLYWYQQILGQGPKLLIQFQNNGVVDDSQLPKDRFSAERLKGVDSTLKIQPAKLEDSAVYLCASSPGGGIRDNEQFFGPGTRLTVL.

The CDR3: CASSLRTFLNTGELFF. Here the CDR3 DNA reads TGTGCCAGCAGCCTTAGGACTTTCCTCAACACCGGGGAGCTGTTTTTT. The chain carries TRBV3-1 (or the pseudogene TRBV3-2) and TRBJ2-2, with D possibly being TRBD2 (5 bases). Germline CDR1 and CDR2: LGHDT and YNNKEL (reference sequence). CDR3 length equals 16 residues. V was cut by 4 bases and J by 2 bases, with 14 bases left in between.

This sequence joins TRBV30 and TRBJ1-6; D is perhaps TRBD1 (5 bases). CDR3 length equals 14 residues. CDR1 and CDR2 from the germline V gene are GTSNPN and SVGIG (reference sequence). With 0 bases removed from V and 12 bases from J, the gap between germline ends came to 15 bases. The CDR3 protein is CAWSVAQGDRPLHF. The DNA of the CDR3 is TGTGCCTGGAGTGTCGCGCAGGGTGACCGACCCCTCCACTTT. Drawing the rest from reference TRBV30 and TRBJ1-6, the complete variable domain is SQTIHQWPATLVQPVGSPLSLECTVEGTSNPNLYWYRQAAGRGLQLLFYSVGIGQISSEVPQNLSASRPQDRQFILSSKKLLLSDSGFYLCAWSVAQGDRPLHFGNGTRLTVT.

The chain uses TRBV28 and TRBJ2-3; tentative D call: TRBD1 (5 bases). Between the trimmed V and J ends, which lost 4 bases and 0 bases, there was a span of 17 bases. Germline assignment: CDR1 MDHEN and CDR2 SYDVKM. This CDR3 is built from 17 residues. The CDR3 bases are TGTGCCAGCAGTTGGCCGACAGAGAGTACTAGCACAGATACGCAGTATTTT. It yields the protein CASSWPTESTSTDTQYF.

This clone was counted a few times. V usage is TRBV6-5 and J usage is TRBJ1-5; no firm D call. Germline lookup yields CDR1 MNHEY and CDR2 SVGAGI. V gave up 6 bases and J gave up 1 base, with 7 bases separating them. This CDR3 spans 13 amino acids. CDR3 sequence: CASRVGSNQPQHF. CDR3 sequence (DNA): TGTGCCAGCAGGGTCGGGAGCAATCAGCCCCAGCATTTT.

To note about this clone: This same CDR3 is encoded by further DNA sequences in the sample. This chain connects TRBV7-6 to TRBJ1-2; 7 bases are shared with TRBD1. The V gene end was trimmed by 5 bases and the J gene end by 2 bases; junction bases not matched to a gene: 2. Germline lookup yields CDR1 SGHVS and CDR2 FNYEAQ. This CDR3 has 13 amino acids. CDR3 bases: TGTGCCAGCAGCCCGACAGGGAACTATGGCTACACCTTC. It translates to CASSPTGNYGYTF.

This clone showed up just once. The J gene is TRBJ1-2, the V gene TRBV10-3, with D possibly matching TRBD1 (5 bases). The CDR3 length is 12 residues. The germline CDR1 and CDR2 sequences are ENHRY and SYGVKD. The V gene lost 4 bases and the J gene lost 6 bases, with 9 bases spanning the gap. This CDR3 reads CAISGQKDGYTF. The CDR3 bases are TGTGCCATCAGTGGACAGAAGGATGGCTACACCTTC.

The J gene is TRBJ1-6, the V gene TRBV11-2; D is unresolved. Trimming shortened V by 2 bases and J by 3 bases, and 14 bases separated the two germline ends. The CDR3 is 17 amino acids. From germline, CDR1 is SGHAT and CDR2 FQNNGV. CDR3 bases: TGTGCCAGCAGCTTAAAGAGTACGAACCACTATAATTCACCCCTCCACTTT. Translating it yields CASSLKSTNHYNSPLHF.

The genes are TRBV3-1 (or the pseudogene TRBV3-2) and TRBJ1-1, with D perhaps matching TRBD1 (5 bases). This CDR3 has 14 residues. Trimming shortened V by 4 bases and J by 3 bases, and 12 bases separated the two germline ends. Germline V gives CDR1 LGHDT, CDR2 YNNKEL (reference sequence). CDR3 protein: CASSPFGGDTEAFF. The CDR3 DNA sequence: TGTGCCAGCAGCCCTTTCGGGGGTGACACTGAAGCTTTCTTT.

This clone was picked up one time. The J gene is TRBJ2-7, the V gene TRBV29-1; TRBD1 might be the D (6 bases). The V gene's germline CDR1 is SQVTM and CDR2 ANQGSEA. Deletions cut 5 bases from V and 5 bases from J, with 10 bases between. This CDR3 comprises 11 residues. The CDR3 DNA sequence: TGCAGCGTTCGCAGGGGCCACGAGCAGTACTTC. Its protein product is CSVRRGHEQYF.

V usage is TRBV7-2 and J usage is TRBJ2-1; TRBD2 matches at 11 bases. Trimming took 6 bases from V and 4 from J; bases not matched to a gene: 8. CDR3 length: 16 residues. Per the germline V gene, CDR1 is SGHTA and CDR2 is FQGNSA. The CDR3 sequence: CASSITGTSGYNEQFF. The CDR3 coding sequence is TGTGCCAGCAGTATTACCGGGACTAGCGGTTACAATGAGCAGTTCTTC.

The CDR3, as DNA: TGCGCCAGCAGTGAGTCAGGGAGCTCCTATAATTCACCCCTCCACTTT. Protein sequence: CASSESGSSYNSPLHF. The chain uses TRBV10-2 and TRBJ1-6; no clear D gene. Per germline, CDR1 WSHSY and CDR2 SAAADI. The CDR3 is made up of 16 amino acids. The V end lost 0 bases, the J end lost 0 bases, and 6 bases lay between the germline ends.

The gene calls are TRBV28 and TRBJ2-4; maybe TRBD2 (6 bases). The germline gives CDR1 MDHEN, CDR2 SYDVKM. V lost 7 bases, J lost 4 bases, and 14 bases lay in between. The CDR3 covers 14 residues. The CDR3, as DNA: TGTGCCAGCACCTTCTCCCGGGGGAAAAACATTCAGTACTTC. As protein: CASTFSRGKNIQYF.

A few counts support this clone. This chain links TRBV27 with TRBJ1-5, with 7 bases aligning to TRBD1. V trimming: 8 bases; J trimming: 4 bases; junction bases outside the gene matches: 11. This CDR3 is built from 15 residues. The germline V gene encodes CDR1 MNHEY and CDR2 SMNVEV (reference sequence). CDR3 in amino acids: CASAYRGSGNQPQHF. The CDR3 DNA reads as TGTGCCAGCGCTTACAGGGGCTCGGGGAATCAGCCCCAGCATTTT.

The chain has TRBV7-2 and TRBJ2-7; the match to TRBD2 covers 7 bases. CDR1 and CDR2 (germline): SGHTA, FQGNSA. The CDR3 extends over 14 amino acids. Losses at the gene ends were 6 bases for V and 3 bases for J; bases not matched to a gene: 8. This CDR3 reads CASSRAGTIYEQYF. CDR3 sequence (DNA): TGTGCCAGCAGTCGGGCCGGGACTATCTACGAGCAGTACTTC.

The chain recombines TRBV29-1 with TRBJ2-7, with a weak D call TRBD1 (5 bases). V gave up 4 bases and J gave up 1 base, with 8 bases separating them. CDR3 length: 12 amino acids. Germline CDR1 is SQVTM and CDR2 is ANQGSEA. Here the CDR3 DNA reads TGCAGCGTTGGCTCAGGGTCCTACGAGCAGTACTTC. Translated: CSVGSGSYEQYF.